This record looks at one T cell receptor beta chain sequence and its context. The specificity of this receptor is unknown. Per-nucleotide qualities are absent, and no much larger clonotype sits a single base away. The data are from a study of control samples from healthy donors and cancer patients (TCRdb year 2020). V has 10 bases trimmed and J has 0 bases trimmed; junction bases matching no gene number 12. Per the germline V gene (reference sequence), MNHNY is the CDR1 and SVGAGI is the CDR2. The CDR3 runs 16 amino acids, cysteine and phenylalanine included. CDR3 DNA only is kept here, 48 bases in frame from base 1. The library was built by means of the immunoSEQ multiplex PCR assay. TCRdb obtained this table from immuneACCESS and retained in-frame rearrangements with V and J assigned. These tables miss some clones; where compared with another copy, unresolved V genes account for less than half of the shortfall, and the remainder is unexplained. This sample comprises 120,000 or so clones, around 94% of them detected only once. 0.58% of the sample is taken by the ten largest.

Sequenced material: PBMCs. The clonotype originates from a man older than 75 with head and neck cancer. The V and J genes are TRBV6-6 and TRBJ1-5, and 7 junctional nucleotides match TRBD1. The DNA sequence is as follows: TGTGCCATCAGACAGGGACTATCGTATAGCAATCAGCCCCAGCATTTT. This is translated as CAIRQGLSYSNQPQHF.